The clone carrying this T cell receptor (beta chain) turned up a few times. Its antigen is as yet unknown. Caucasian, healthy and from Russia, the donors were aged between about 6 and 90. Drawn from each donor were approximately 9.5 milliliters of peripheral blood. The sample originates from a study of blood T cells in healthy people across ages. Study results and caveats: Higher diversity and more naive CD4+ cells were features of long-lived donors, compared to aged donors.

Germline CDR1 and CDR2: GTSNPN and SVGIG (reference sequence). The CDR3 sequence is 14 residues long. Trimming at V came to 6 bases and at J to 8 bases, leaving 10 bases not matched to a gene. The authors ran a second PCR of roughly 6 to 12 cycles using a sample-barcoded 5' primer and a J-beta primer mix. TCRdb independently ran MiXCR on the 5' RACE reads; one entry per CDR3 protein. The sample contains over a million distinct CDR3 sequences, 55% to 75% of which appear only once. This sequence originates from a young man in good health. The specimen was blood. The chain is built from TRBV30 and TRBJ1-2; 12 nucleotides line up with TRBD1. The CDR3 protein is CACPGQGALEGYTF. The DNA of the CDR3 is TGTGCCTGCCCGGGACAGGGGGCCTTAGAAGGCTACACCTTC.